This T cell receptor (beta chain) is from a study of beta chain features in type 1 diabetes. Germline CDR1 is MNHEY and CDR2 is SVGAGI. The CDR3 extends over 16 amino acids. Trimming left V 0 bases short and J 0 bases short, with 11 bases between. Expressed TCRB transcripts got sequenced, as all isolated RNA was reverse transcribed. Reads from naive, central memory and regulatory T cell samples averaged about 3.57 million. Sequencing was performed with immunoSEQ multiplex PCR; in TCRdb, only in-frame clones are kept and a portion is missing. Of 160,000 or so clones listed, approximately 9.9% are singletons. As for this clone: Its specificity is not known.

Findings and limits, study-wide: Small HLA sub-analyses could not settle whether HLA shapes TCRB rearrangement. Type 1 diabetes patients had VDJ junctions that carried fewer insertions and more deletions.

This receptor was taken from a woman under 30 in good health. What was sequenced was central memory CD4+ T cells from blood. This chain connects TRBV6-5 to TRBJ1-1; tentatively, D is TRBD1 (5 bases). The CDR3 spells CASSYSFQGLNTEAFF. As DNA, the CDR3 is TGTGCCAGCAGTTACTCCTTTCAGGGTCTGAACACTGAAGCTTTCTTT.